The 16 T cell receptor beta chains presented below share a single source sample, sequenced in a study of T-cell memory formation after mild COVID-19. TCRdb ran MiXCR on the 5' RACE reads and lists one entry per CDR3 protein. This sample has about 180,000 distinct CDR3 sequences, with roughly 18% found just once. The specimen sequenced was PBMCs or a T cell subset sorted from them (not recorded which). These receptors were collected from a man between 18 and 35 years old who had mild COVID-19 (a few samples of this study predate the infection). Cell type and time point are not known.

This clonotype has a count of ten or more. Here the CDR3 reads CASSLQGETQYF. The DNA of the CDR3 is TGTGCCAGCAGCTTACAGGGAGAGACCCAGTACTTC. The V gene is TRBV7-6, the J gene TRBJ2-5, with D possibly being TRBD1 (5 bases). V lost 2 bases and J 4 bases, leaving 5 bases between the germline ends. This CDR3 has 12 residues. Germline-derived CDR1 and CDR2 are SGHVS and FNYEAQ.

The chain joins TRBV7-2 to TRBJ1-4, with D tentatively TRBD1 (5 bases). Per germline, CDR1 SGHTA and CDR2 FQGNSA. The CDR3 contains 13 residues. V shed 6 bases and J shed 8 bases, with 13 bases lying between them. CDR3 nucleotides: TGTGCCAGCAGTTCAGGGTGGAAGGAAAAACTGTTTTTT. Residues: CASSSGWKEKLFF.

This clonotype was detected a few times. The gene calls are TRBV28 and TRBJ1-6; 8 bases are a match to TRBD1. CDR3 size: 14 residues. After removal of 6 bases from V and 9 bases from J, the junction contained 7 bases not matched to a gene. Germline values: CDR1 MDHEN, CDR2 SYDVKM. This CDR3 reads CASRVGQVFSPLHF. CDR3 nucleotides: TGTGCCAGCAGGGTGGGACAGGTTTTTTCACCCCTCCACTTT.

V is TRBV20-1 and J is TRBJ1-1; TRBD1 might be the D (6 bases). Trimming took off 6 bases at V and 1 base at J, with 12 bases between the two ends. This CDR3 contains 13 residues. Germline-derived CDR1 and CDR2 are DFQATT and SNEGSKA (reference sequence). This CDR3 is CSANGQTNTEAFF. The DNA for the CDR3 is TGCAGTGCAAACGGACAGACGAACACTGAAGCTTTCTTT.

The gene calls are TRBV5-1 and TRBJ1-4, with 8 bases matching TRBD1. Germline V gene lookup returns CDR1 SGHRS and CDR2 YFSETQ. The CDR3 covers 16 residues. Losses at the gene ends were 2 bases for V and 8 bases for J; bases not matched to a gene: 11. CDR3 DNA: TGCGCCAGCAGCTTTGACCCGGGACAGGACGACGAAAAACTGTTTTTT. Encoded protein: CASSFDPGQDDEKLFF.

This clonotype was observed many times. The rearrangement joins TRBV12-3 or TRBV12-4 to TRBJ1-1; 7 bases match TRBD1. The CDR3 is 13 amino acids. V trimming: 6 bases; J trimming: 4 bases; junction bases outside the gene matches: 5. This CDR3 is CASRRGLSTEAFF. The CDR3 DNA reads as TGTGCCAGCAGAAGGGGGCTGAGCACTGAAGCTTTCTTT.

Of note for this clonotype: Compared with germline, one end of the junction differs, possibly owing to a read error. The chain has TRBV18 and TRBJ2-7; 9 bases line up with TRBD1. In germline, CDR1 is KGHSH, CDR2 LQKENI. This CDR3 region has 15 residues. In DNA, the CDR3 is TGTGCCAGCTCCCGCGGACAGGGGCTATCCTGCGAGCAGTACTTC. The encoded protein is CASSRGQGLSCEQYF. The full variable domain, completed using reference TRBV18 and TRBJ2-7, is NAGVMQNPRHLVRRRGQEARLRCSPMKGHSHVYWYRQLPEEGLKFMVYLQKENIIDESGMPKERFSAEFPKEGPSILRIQQVVRGDSAAYFCASSRGQGLSCEQYFGPGTRLTVT.

A few counts support this clonotype. The rearrangement joins TRBV6-5 to TRBJ1-1; TRBD1 might be the D (5 bases). In germline, CDR1 is MNHEY, CDR2 SVGAGI. Trimming removed 7 bases at V and 4 bases at J, with 13 bases between. CDR3 length: 13 residues. The CDR3 DNA follows: TGTGCCAGCATCAACACGGGGGGCACTGAAGCTTTCTTT. This sequence encodes CASINTGGTEAFF.

The chain uses TRBV12-3 or TRBV12-4 and TRBJ1-5; 7 bases agree with TRBD1. The CDR3 extends over 15 amino acids. The V gene end was trimmed by 5 bases and the J gene end by 3 bases; junction bases not matched to a gene: 7. CDR3 amino acids: CASSPPDRDNQPQHF. DNA for the CDR3: TGTGCCAGCAGTCCCCCCGACAGGGACAATCAGCCCCAGCATTTT.

This chain uses TRBV7-6 with TRBJ1-1; 7 nucleotides agree with TRBD1. The V gene's germline CDR1 is SGHVS and CDR2 FNYEAQ. V gave up 1 base and J gave up 1 base; unmatched junction bases: 3. The CDR3 spans 15 residues. DNA of the CDR3: TGTGCCAGCAGCTTAGGACAGGGTAAGAACACTGAAGCTTTCTTT. Its protein is CASSLGQGKNTEAFF.

This clonotype occurred many times. V usage is TRBV6-1 and J usage is TRBJ2-5; possibly TRBD1 for D (6 bases). The CDR3 sequence is 14 residues long. Per germline, CDR1 MNHNS and CDR2 SASEGT. The V end was cut by 4 bases, the J end by 5 bases, with 14 bases between. The CDR3 here is CASSGGTGMETQYF. In DNA form, the CDR3 reads TGTGCCAGCAGTGGGGGCACAGGGATGGAGACCCAGTACTTC.

The chain has TRBV2 and TRBJ2-5; D possibly matches TRBD1 or TRBD2 (5 bases each). This CDR3 spans 13 amino acids. Germline loops: CDR1 SNHLY, CDR2 FYNNEI. The V and J ends lost 6 bases and 9 bases respectively, with 17 bases between them. CDR3 region: CASSGTWAGPQYF. For the CDR3, the DNA is TGTGCCAGCAGCGGGACGTGGGCTGGACCCCAGTACTTC.

The chain employs TRBV5-1 and TRBJ1-1; D remains unclear. CDR1 is SGHRS and CDR2 is YFSETQ in the germline V gene. The length of the CDR3 is 11 residues. Trimming took 3 bases from V and 6 from J, leaving 6 bases between them. The CDR3 coding sequence is TGCGCCAGCAGCTCCGCGGCTGAAGCTTTCTTT. Encoded protein: CASSSAAEAFF. The full variable domain, completed using reference TRBV5-1 and TRBJ1-1, is KAGVTQTPRYLIKTRGQQVTLSCSPISGHRSVSWYQQTPGQGLQFLFEYFSETQRNKGNFPGRFSGRQFSNSRSEMNVSTLELGDSALYLCASSSAAEAFFGQGTRLTVV.

The J gene is TRBJ2-7, the V gene TRBV6-2 or TRBV6-3; 9 bases align to TRBD1. The CDR3 is 15 amino acids. Germline CDR1 and CDR2: MNHEY and SVGEGT. The junction had 6 bases not matched to a gene; V was cut back by 5 bases and J by 1 base. The CDR3 spells CASSLTGGSSYEQYV. CDR3 DNA: TGTGCCAGCAGTCTGACAGGGGGTAGTTCCTACGAGCAGTACGTC.

V gene TRBV19 combines with J gene TRBJ2-3; either TRBD1 or TRBD2 may supply D (6 bases each). The germline V gene has CDR1 LNHDA and CDR2 SQIVND (reference sequence). CDR3 length: 14 amino acids. The germline V and J ends were trimmed by 3 bases and 2 bases, with 9 bases remaining between them. The CDR3 region has the DNA TGTGCCAGTAGTATTCCGGGGGCCACAGATACGCAGTATTTT. This gives the protein CASSIPGATDTQYF.

The J gene is TRBJ1-1, the V gene TRBV7-3; 7 bases align to TRBD1. In germline, CDR1 is SGHTA, CDR2 FQGTGA. V gave up 5 bases and J gave up 0 bases; unmatched junction bases: 6. CDR3 length: 15 amino acids. The DNA of the CDR3 is TGTGCCAGCAGCCCCACCGGGACAGTGAACACTGAAGCTTTCTTT. This codes for CASSPTGTVNTEAFF.